This T cell receptor (beta chain) was sequenced for a study of T cell repertoires in cytomegalovirus infection. Overall study: Carrying CMV and the relevant HLA type showed in public TCR beta signatures.

TCRdb re-derived calls from the reads in MiXCR, one entry per CDR3 protein. There are roughly 640,000 distinct CDR3 sequences in the sample; 20% to 25% occur only once, and approximately 8.2% lies in the top ten. Germline CDR1 KGHDR, CDR2 SFDVKD. V lost 4 bases and J lost 0; bases outside the gene matches: 10. CDR3 length equals 18 residues. Turning to this clonotype: The antigen remains undetermined.

Study-wide points: The response measured ex vivo was dominated by TCR beta clonotypes (HLA-C-restricted and CMV-specific).

Sequencing was carried out using CD8+ T cells from PBMCs. The sequence came from a human donor in good health (CMV status not recorded). Some clones in this sample may be carry-over from other donors' samples. This sequence joins TRBV24-1 and TRBJ2-1; TRBD2 aligns across 8 bases. CDR3 coding DNA: TGTGCCACCAGTGAGGGGCGGGGGGTCCCGAGCTCCTACAATGAGCAGTTCTTC. The encoded protein is CATSEGRGVPSSYNEQFF.